Listed below are T cell receptor beta chains from one sample, sequenced in a study of control samples from healthy donors and cancer patients. The method was immunoSEQ multiplex PCR; TCRdb's version includes in-frame clones alone and lacks a portion of them. This sample yields fewer than 200,000 clones, of which around 93% are seen a single time; 4.1% belongs to the top ten. Sequenced input: blood. The receptors were sampled from a woman between 55 and 75 years old in good health. Each CDR3 is given with its conserved first and last residue. Fields, in order: J gene, V gene, D gene, clone size, CDR3 protein, CDR3 DNA. D genes are given only for firm matches. Not every row has a clone size; where given, it reads once, few, many or a size class.

j_gene: TRBJ2-7; v_gene: TRBV7-8; d_gene: .; abundance: .; CDR3aa: CASSSNRDEQYF; CDR3nt: TGTGCCAGCAGCTCAAACAGGGACGAGCAGTACTTC
j_gene: TRBJ1-3; v_gene: TRBV1; d_gene: .; abundance: once; CDR3aa: CTSSQNGTGKWVNTIYF; CDR3nt: TGCACCAGCAGCCAAAATGGGACAGGGAAGTGGGTAAACACCATATATTTT
j_gene: TRBJ1-3; v_gene: TRBV4-2; d_gene: TRBD1; abundance: .; CDR3aa: CASSQDWNRGRGNTIYF; CDR3nt: TGTGCCAGCAGCCAGGACTGGAACAGGGGGCGCGGAAACACCATATATTTT
j_gene: TRBJ2-3; v_gene: TRBV7-2; d_gene: .; abundance: .; CDR3aa: CASSSQGGVTDTQYF; CDR3nt: TGTGCCAGCAGCTCACAGGGTGGGGTTACAGATACGCAGTATTTT
j_gene: TRBJ1-5; v_gene: TRBV5-1; d_gene: TRBD1; abundance: .; CDR3aa: CASSLGEGAQPQHF; CDR3nt: TGCGCCAGCAGCTTGGGGGAGGGGGCCCAGCCCCAGCATTTT
j_gene: TRBJ1-4; v_gene: TRBV18; d_gene: .; abundance: .; CDR3aa: CASSPLSGKWDGDRRNEKLFF; CDR3nt: TGTGCCAGCTCACCACTTTCGGGCAAATGGGACGGCGACAGAAGGAATGAAAAACTGTTTTTT
j_gene: TRBJ1-3; v_gene: TRBV11-3; d_gene: .; abundance: .; CDR3aa: CASSSRLGNTIYF; CDR3nt: TGTGCCAGCAGCTCCCGTCTCGGAAACACCATATATTTT
j_gene: TRBJ1-2; v_gene: TRBV6-6; d_gene: TRBD1; abundance: .; CDR3aa: CASRGTGLYGYTF; CDR3nt: TGTGCCAGCCGGGGGACAGGGTTATATGGCTACACCTTC
j_gene: TRBJ1-2; v_gene: TRBV9; d_gene: .; abundance: .; CDR3aa: CASSVAGTWEPYGYTF; CDR3nt: TGTGCCAGCAGCGTAGCCGGGACGTGGGAACCGTATGGCTACACCTTC
j_gene: TRBJ1-1; v_gene: TRBV5-1; d_gene: .; abundance: .; CDR3aa: CASSLYVGGLGTEAFF; CDR3nt: TGCGCCAGCAGCTTGTACGTCGGGGGGCTGGGTACTGAAGCTTTCTTT
j_gene: TRBJ2-7; v_gene: TRBV25-1; d_gene: .; abundance: .; CDR3aa: CASSAWPLKYEQYF; CDR3nt: TGTGCCAGCAGTGCCTGGCCACTAAAATACGAGCAGTACTTC
j_gene: TRBJ1-1; v_gene: TRBV12-3/TRBV12-4; d_gene: .; abundance: .; CDR3aa: CASSSTTEAFF; CDR3nt: TGTGCCAGCAGTTCGACCACTGAAGCTTTCTTT
j_gene: TRBJ1-1; v_gene: TRBV20-1; d_gene: .; abundance: .; CDR3aa: CSGRNTEAFF; CDR3nt: TGCAGTGGGAGGAACACTGAAGCTTTCTTT